Listed below are T cell receptor beta chains from one sample, sequenced in a study of shared clonotypes between healthy human individuals. Sequenced by immunoSEQ multiplex PCR; TCRdb stores in-frame clones only, minus some. The sample consists of hundreds of thousands of clones, 90% to 96% of them appearing once. Material for sequencing was naive CD4+ T cells sorted from blood. The receptor set was obtained from a woman in her thirties in good health. Each CDR3 is given with its conserved first and last residue. The D gene is left open where the match is weak.

v_call,j_call,d_call,cdr3_aa
TRBV19,TRBJ1-5,.,CASTGLGNQPQHF
TRBV9,TRBJ1-5,TRBD1,CASSPDRVHEPQHF
TRBV29-1,TRBJ1-1,.,CSVEDYRAFF
TRBV7-9,TRBJ1-1,.,CASSLSQVSEAFF
TRBV4-3,TRBJ2-7,.,CASSQVGGVLEQYF
TRBV6-4,TRBJ2-6,.,CASKDSSGANVLTF
TRBV28,TRBJ1-1,.,CASSSRPEAFF
TRBV28,TRBJ1-5,.,CASSSSQGDQPQHF
TRBV2,TRBJ1-4,TRBD1,CASSYTATGGEKLFF
TRBV15,TRBJ1-1,.,CATSREFGDRTEAFF
TRBV29-1,TRBJ2-1,TRBD2,CSVERRLAGGVGEQFF
TRBV27,TRBJ2-1,.,CASSFGSWSYNEQFF
TRBV6-5,TRBJ2-7,TRBD2,CASSFSGRTYEQYF
TRBV18,TRBJ1-3,TRBD1,CASSPGQTTSGNTIYF
TRBV7-2,TRBJ1-1,.,CASSLGPKREAFF
TRBV29-1,TRBJ1-2,TRBD1,CSVETRTGGYTF
TRBV6-1,TRBJ1-1,.,CASSDLKVDKGWESAFF
TRBV28,TRBJ2-1,.,CASSPGGGPSYNEQFF
TRBV11-2,.,TRBD2,CASSSALAGGPREQYF
TRBV7-8,TRBJ2-5,.,CASSSRPSYQETQYF
TRBV2,TRBJ1-2,.,CASSLEYEGGYGYTF
TRBV28,TRBJ2-1,.,CASSFDAWGGDYNEQFF